The present T cell receptor (beta chain) was sequenced within a study of radiotherapy plus CTLA-4 blockade in lung cancer. The CDR3 extends over 16 amino acids. V lost 3 bases and J lost 1; bases outside the gene matches: 5. Germline CDR1 reads LNHDA; CDR2 reads SQIVND (reference sequence). Produced via immunoSEQ multiplex PCR; TCRdb's table is partial and in-frame only. Here the sample spans some 34,000 clones, about two thirds being singletons. This chain joins TRBV19 and TRBJ2-7; 11 bases are shared with TRBD1. This TCR derives from a human donor with non-small cell lung cancer who had stable disease on radiotherapy plus ipilimumab. This specimen consisted of peripheral blood, obtained from a patient treated with radiotherapy plus ipilimumab. The CDR3 region has the DNA TGTGCCAGTAGTATCGACGGACAGGGGGCATCCTACGAGCAGTACTTC. As protein: CASSIDGQGASYEQYF.